The 10 T cell receptor beta chains below were found in one sample sequenced in a study of CD8+CD57+ T cells in acquired aplastic anemia. For CDR3 and TCR beta VDJ profiling, genomic DNA was the template used. TCRdb reprocessed the reads via MiXCR and lists one record per CDR3 protein. The table includes about 210,000 distinct CDR3 sequences, 34% detected once. The sample taken for sequencing was sorted CD4+, CD8+, or CD8+CD57+ T cells (not recorded which) from PBMCs. The origin of the receptors is a human donor in good health, serving as a control.

The chain employs TRBV9 and TRBJ2-1; 8 nucleotides agree with TRBD1. The germline CDR1 and CDR2 sequences are SGDLS and YYNGEE. J was trimmed by 6 bases and V by 0 bases; bases with no gene match: 5. This CDR3 has 15 amino acids. CDR3 protein: CASSVGTGWSNEQFF. As DNA, the CDR3 is TGTGCCAGCAGCGTAGGGACAGGGTGGAGCAATGAGCAGTTCTTC.

A remark on this clonotype: One end of the junction fails to match germline, which may point to a read error. V gene TRBV20-1 combines with J gene TRBJ2-1, with TRBD2 identical over 8 bases. Per the germline V gene, CDR1 is DFQATT and CDR2 is SNEGSKA (reference sequence). This CDR3 is 17 amino acids long. The CDR3 region is CSARIREGPRISNEQLF. The CDR3 region has the DNA TGCAGTGCTAGGATACGGGAGGGCCCTCGAATCTCCAATGAGCAGCTCTTC.

This clonotype was counted ten times or more. This sequence joins TRBV12-3 or TRBV12-4 and TRBJ1-5; D is uncertain. The CDR3 consists of 14 residues. V lost 2 bases, J lost 5 bases, and 10 bases lay in between. The CDR3 DNA reads as TGTGCCAGCAGTTTAACATCAGACCATCAGCCCCAGCATTTT. Protein product: CASSLTSDHQPQHF.

Regarding this clonotype: A single base separates this from a much larger clone, so it may be a read error. V gene TRBV10-3 combines with J gene TRBJ2-5; D unresolved. Germline loops: CDR1 ENHRY, CDR2 SYGVKD. This CDR3 region has 12 residues. The V end was cut by 5 bases, the J end by 5 bases, with 9 bases between. The CDR3 region is CAISQSKETQYF. In nucleotides, the CDR3 is TGTGCCATCAGTCAGAGCAAGGAGACCCAGTACTTC.

This chain connects TRBV29-1 to TRBJ1-1; 8 bases match TRBD1. The CDR3 totals 14 residues. Germline CDR1 reads SQVTM; CDR2 reads ANQGSEA. V lost 1 base, J lost 2 bases, and 3 bases stayed unmatched. CDR3 protein: CSVEAGQANTEAFF. The CDR3 region has the DNA TGCAGCGTTGAAGCGGGACAGGCCAACACTGAAGCTTTCTTT.

The chain recombines TRBV20-1 with TRBJ2-7; D may be TRBD2 (5 bases). The V gene's germline CDR1 is DFQATT and CDR2 SNEGSKA (reference sequence). The CDR3 has 14 amino acids. Trimming took off 5 bases at V and 0 bases at J, with 14 bases between the two ends. CDR3 in DNA: TGCAGTGCTGGAGCGGCCGGGCCCTCCTACGAGCAGTACTTC. Its translation is CSAGAAGPSYEQYF.

The table lists this clonotype with many counts. This sequence joins TRBV10-3 and TRBJ1-2; no clear D gene. Trimming cost V 4 bases and J 8 bases, with 23 bases left between them. The CDR3 runs 16 residues. Per the germline V gene, CDR1 is ENHRY and CDR2 is SYGVKD. This CDR3 reads CAISASDPSGLRGYTF. CDR3 sequence (DNA): TGTGCCATCAGTGCATCCGACCCGAGTGGACTAAGGGGCTACACCTTC.

The table lists this clonotype with many counts. CDR3 DNA sequence: TGTGCCAGCAGCGCCTATGAAAATTCACCCCTCCACTTT. It translates to CASSAYENSPLHF. The chain recombines TRBV9 with TRBJ1-6; D is undetermined. Germline V lookup: CDR1 SGDLS, CDR2 YYNGEE. This CDR3 region has 13 residues. V gave up 3 bases and J gave up 7 bases, with 8 bases separating them.

The J gene is TRBJ2-2, the V gene TRBV4-1; 8 bases match TRBD1. J lost 4 bases, V lost 3 bases, and 10 bases had no gene match. The CDR3 has 17 amino acids. The V gene's germline CDR1 is MGHRA and CDR2 YSYEKL. DNA for the CDR3: TGCGCCAGCAGCCACCTAAGCAGGGGGCGAGGCACCGGGGAGCTGTTTTTT. Protein product: CASSHLSRGRGTGELFF.

This clonotype showed up many times. This sequence joins TRBV2 and TRBJ2-7, with 8 bases aligning to TRBD1. Germline CDR1 and CDR2: SNHLY and FYNNEI. The length of the CDR3 is 13 residues. J was trimmed by 2 bases and V by 6 bases; bases with no gene match: 3. For the CDR3, the DNA is TGTGCCAGCAGACGACAGGGGACCTACGAGCAGTACTTC. Translating it yields CASRRQGTYEQYF. Together with reference TRBV2 and TRBJ2-7, the CDR3 gives the full variable domain: EPEVTQTPSHQVTQMGQEVILRCVPISNHLYFYWYRQILGQKVEFLVSFYNNEISEKSEIFDDQFSVERPDGSNFTLKIRSTKLEDSAMYFCASRRQGTYEQYFGPGTRLTVT.